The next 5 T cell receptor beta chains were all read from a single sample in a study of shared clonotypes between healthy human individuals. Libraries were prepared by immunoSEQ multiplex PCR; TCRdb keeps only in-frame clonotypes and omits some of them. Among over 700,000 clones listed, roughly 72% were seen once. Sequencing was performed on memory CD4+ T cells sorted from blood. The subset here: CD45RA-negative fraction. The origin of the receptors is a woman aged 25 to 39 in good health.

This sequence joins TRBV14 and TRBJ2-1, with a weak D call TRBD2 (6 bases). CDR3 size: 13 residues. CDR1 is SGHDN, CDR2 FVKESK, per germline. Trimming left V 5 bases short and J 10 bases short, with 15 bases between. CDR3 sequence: CASSGLLAREQFF. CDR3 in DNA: TGTGCCAGCAGCGGACTGCTAGCGAGGGAGCAGTTCTTC.

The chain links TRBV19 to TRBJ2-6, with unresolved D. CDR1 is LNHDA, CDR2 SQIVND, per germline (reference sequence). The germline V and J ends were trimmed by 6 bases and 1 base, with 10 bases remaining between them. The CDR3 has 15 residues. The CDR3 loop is CASSPLGSGANVLTF. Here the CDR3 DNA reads TGTGCCAGTAGCCCCCTAGGGTCTGGGGCCAACGTCCTGACTTTC.

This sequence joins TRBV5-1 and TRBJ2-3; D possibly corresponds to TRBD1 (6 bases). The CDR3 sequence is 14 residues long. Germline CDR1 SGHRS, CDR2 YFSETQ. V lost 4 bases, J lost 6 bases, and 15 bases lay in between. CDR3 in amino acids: CASSQDSPGDTQYF. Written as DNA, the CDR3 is TGCGCCAGCAGCCAGGACAGCCCCGGGGATACGCAGTATTTT.

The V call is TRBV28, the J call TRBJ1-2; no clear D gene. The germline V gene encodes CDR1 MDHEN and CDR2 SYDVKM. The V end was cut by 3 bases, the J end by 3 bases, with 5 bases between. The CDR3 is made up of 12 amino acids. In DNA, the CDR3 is TGTGCCAGCAGTTTTAGTGACTATGGCTACACCTTC. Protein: CASSFSDYGYTF.

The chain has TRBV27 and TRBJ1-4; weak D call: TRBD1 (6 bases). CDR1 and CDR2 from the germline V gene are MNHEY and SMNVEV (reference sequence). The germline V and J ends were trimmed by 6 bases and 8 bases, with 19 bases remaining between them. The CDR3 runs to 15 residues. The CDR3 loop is CASRESGVDGEKLFF. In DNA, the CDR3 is TGTGCCAGCAGGGAATCAGGGGTGGATGGAGAAAAACTGTTTTTT.